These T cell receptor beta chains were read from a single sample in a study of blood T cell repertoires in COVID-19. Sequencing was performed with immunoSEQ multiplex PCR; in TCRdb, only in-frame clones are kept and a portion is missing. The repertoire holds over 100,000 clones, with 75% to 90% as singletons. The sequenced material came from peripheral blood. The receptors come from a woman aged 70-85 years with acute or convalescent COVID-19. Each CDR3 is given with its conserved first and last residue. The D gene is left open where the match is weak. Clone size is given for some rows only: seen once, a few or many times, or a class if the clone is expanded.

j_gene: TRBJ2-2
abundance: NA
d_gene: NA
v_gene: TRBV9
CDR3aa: CASSARVVGTGELFF
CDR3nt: TGTGCCAGCAGCGCCAGGGTGGTCGGGACCGGGGAGCTGTTTTTT

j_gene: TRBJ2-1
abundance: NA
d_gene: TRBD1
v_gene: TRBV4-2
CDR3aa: CASSHQSPGGQGEQFF
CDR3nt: TGTGCCAGCAGCCACCAAAGTCCCGGGGGACAGGGTGAGCAGTTCTTC

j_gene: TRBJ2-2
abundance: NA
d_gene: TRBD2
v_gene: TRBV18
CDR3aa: CASSPELAGDTGELFF
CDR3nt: TGTGCCAGCTCACCCGAACTAGCGGGGGACACCGGGGAGCTGTTTTTT

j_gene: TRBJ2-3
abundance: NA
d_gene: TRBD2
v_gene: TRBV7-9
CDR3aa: CASSLRAGEGDTQYF
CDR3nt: TGTGCCAGCAGCTTACGAGCGGGAGAGGGAGATACGCAGTATTTT

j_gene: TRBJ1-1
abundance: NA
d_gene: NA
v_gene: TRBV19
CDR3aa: CASRAPHEAFF
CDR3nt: TGTGCCAGTAGGGCTCCTCATGAAGCTTTCTTT

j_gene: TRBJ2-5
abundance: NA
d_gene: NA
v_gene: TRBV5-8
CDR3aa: CASSFRVETQYF
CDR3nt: TGTGCCAGCAGCTTCAGGGTTGAGACCCAGTACTTC

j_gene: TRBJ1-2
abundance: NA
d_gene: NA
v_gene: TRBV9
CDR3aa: CASSVDSAANYGYTF
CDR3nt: TGTGCCAGCAGCGTTGACAGCGCCGCCAACTATGGCTACACCTTC

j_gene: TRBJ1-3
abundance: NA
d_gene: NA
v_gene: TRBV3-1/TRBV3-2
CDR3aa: CASSQDRISLAGTIYF
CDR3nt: TGTGCCAGCAGCCAAGATCGAATCTCCCTGGCGGGCACCATATATTTT

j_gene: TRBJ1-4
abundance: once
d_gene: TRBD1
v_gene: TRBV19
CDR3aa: CASRDRGEEKLFF
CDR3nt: TGTGCCAGCCGGGACAGGGGCGAGGAAAAACTGTTTTTT

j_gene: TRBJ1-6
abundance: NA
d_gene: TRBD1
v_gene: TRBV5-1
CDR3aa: CASSLDYRGGNSPLHF
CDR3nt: TGCGCCAGCAGCCTCGATTACAGGGGTGGAAATTCACCCCTCCACTTT

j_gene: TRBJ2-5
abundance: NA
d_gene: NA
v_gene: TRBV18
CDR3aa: CASSLRRDSQETQYF
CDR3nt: TGTGCCAGCTCACTTCGCCGGGACTCCCAAGAGACCCAGTACTTC

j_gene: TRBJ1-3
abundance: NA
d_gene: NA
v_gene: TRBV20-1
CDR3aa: CSAVTGNTIYF
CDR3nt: TGCAGTGCCGTCACGGGGAACACCATATATTTT

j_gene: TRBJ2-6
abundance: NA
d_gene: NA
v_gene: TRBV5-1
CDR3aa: CASSPRDNSGANVLTF
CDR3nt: TGCGCCAGCAGCCCCCGGGACAACTCTGGGGCCAACGTCCTGACTTTC

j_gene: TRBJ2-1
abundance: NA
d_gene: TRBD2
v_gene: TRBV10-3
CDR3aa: CAISPGLAGYNEQFF
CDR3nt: TGTGCCATCAGTCCTGGACTAGCGGGCTACAATGAGCAGTTCTTC

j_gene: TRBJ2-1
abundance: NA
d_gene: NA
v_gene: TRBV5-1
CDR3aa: CASSPPGTLNEQFF
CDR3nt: TGCGCCAGCAGCCCCCCCGGGACTCTCAATGAGCAGTTCTTC

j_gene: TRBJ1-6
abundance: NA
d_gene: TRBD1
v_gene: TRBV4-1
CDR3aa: CASSGGQVLSPLHF
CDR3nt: TGCGCCAGCAGTGGAGGACAGGTGTTATCACCCCTCCACTTT

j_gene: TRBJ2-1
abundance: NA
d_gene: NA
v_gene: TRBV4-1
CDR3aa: CASSQGGHNEQFF
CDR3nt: TGCGCCAGCAGCCAAGGAGGCCACAATGAGCAGTTCTTC

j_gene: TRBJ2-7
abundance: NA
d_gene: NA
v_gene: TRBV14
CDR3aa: CASSAGVEQYF
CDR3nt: TGTGCCAGCAGCGCAGGGGTCGAGCAGTACTTC

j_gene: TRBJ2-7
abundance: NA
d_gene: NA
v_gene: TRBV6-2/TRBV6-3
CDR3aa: CASSYSRVYEQYF
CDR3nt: TGTGCCAGCAGTTACTCGAGAGTATACGAGCAGTACTTC

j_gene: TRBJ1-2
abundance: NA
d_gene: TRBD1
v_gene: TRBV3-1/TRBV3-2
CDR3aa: CASSQTVGTGVNYGYTF
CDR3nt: TGTGCCAGCAGCCAAACTGTAGGGACAGGAGTTAACTATGGCTACACCTTC

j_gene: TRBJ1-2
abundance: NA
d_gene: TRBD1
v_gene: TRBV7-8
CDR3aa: CASSSQGEDGYTF
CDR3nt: TGTGCCAGCAGCTCACAGGGGGAGGATGGCTACACCTTC

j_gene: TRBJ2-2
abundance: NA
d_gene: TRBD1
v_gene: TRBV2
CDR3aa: CASKVRTGVSGELFF
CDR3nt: TGTGCCAGCAAGGTCCGGACAGGGGTCAGCGGGGAGCTGTTTTTT

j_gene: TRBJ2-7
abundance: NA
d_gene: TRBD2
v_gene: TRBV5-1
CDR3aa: CASSLGGAGDLEQYF
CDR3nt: TGCGCCAGCAGCTTGGGTGGAGCGGGGGATCTCGAGCAGTACTTC

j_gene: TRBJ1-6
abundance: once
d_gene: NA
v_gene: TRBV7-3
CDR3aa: CASRREVAGSPLHF
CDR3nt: TGTGCCAGCAGGAGGGAGGTCGCGGGTTCACCCCTCCACTTT

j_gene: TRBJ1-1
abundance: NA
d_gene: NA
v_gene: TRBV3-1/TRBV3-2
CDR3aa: CASSQDYGGRTEAFF
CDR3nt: TGTGCCAGCAGCCAAGATTACGGGGGGCGTACTGAAGCTTTCTTT

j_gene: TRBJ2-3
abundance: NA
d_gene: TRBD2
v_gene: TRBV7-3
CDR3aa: CASSLLGGRGTDTQYF
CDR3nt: TGTGCCAGCAGCCTCCTGGGGGGGAGGGGCACAGATACGCAGTATTTT

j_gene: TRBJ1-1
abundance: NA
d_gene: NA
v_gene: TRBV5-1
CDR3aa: CASSLQLRGGAGDTEAFF
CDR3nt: TGCGCCAGCAGCTTGCAACTTAGGGGTGGAGCTGGGGACACTGAAGCTTTCTTT

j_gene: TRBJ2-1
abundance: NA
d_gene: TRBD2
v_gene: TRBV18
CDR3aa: CASSRILAGGQTEQFF
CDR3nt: TGTGCCAGCTCACGGATACTAGCGGGAGGGCAGACTGAGCAGTTCTTC

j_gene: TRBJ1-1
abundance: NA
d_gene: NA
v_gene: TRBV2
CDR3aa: CASSGRQLNTEAFF
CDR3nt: TGTGCCAGCAGTGGCAGACAGCTGAACACTGAAGCTTTCTTT

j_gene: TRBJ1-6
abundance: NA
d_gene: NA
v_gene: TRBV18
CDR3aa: CASSPPGHTNSPLHF
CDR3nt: TGTGCCAGCTCACCACCGGGACATACAAATTCACCCCTCCACTTT

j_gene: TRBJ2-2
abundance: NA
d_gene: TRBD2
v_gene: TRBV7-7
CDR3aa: CASSLGLAGGPSTGELFF
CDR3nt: TGTGCCAGCAGCCTAGGACTAGCGGGAGGGCCGAGCACCGGGGAGCTGTTTTTT

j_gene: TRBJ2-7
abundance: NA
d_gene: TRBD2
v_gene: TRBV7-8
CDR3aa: CASSSLAGANYEQYF
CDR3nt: TGTGCCAGCAGCTCCTTAGCGGGGGCTAACTACGAGCAGTACTTC

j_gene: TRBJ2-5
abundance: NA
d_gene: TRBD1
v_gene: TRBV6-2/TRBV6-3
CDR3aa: CASSWGQSFSRETQYF
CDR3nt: TGTGCCAGCAGCTGGGGACAGAGCTTTTCAAGAGAGACCCAGTACTTC

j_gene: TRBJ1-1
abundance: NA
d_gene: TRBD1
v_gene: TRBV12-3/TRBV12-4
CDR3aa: CATGTGVETEAFF
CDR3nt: TGTGCCACCGGGACAGGGGTTGAAACTGAAGCTTTCTTT

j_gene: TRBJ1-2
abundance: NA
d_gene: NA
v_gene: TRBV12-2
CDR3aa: CASRSPGRLPNRGNYGYTF
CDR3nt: TGTGCAAGTCGCTCTCCCGGCCGACTCCCTAACAGGGGGAACTATGGCTACACCTTC

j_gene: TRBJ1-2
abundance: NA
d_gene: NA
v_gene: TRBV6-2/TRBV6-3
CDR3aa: CASSYDSWASGYTF
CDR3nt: TGTGCCAGCAGTTATGACAGTTGGGCGAGTGGCTACACCTTC

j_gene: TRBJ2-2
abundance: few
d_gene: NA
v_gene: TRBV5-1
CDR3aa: CASSPRGGNTGELFF
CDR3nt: TGCGCCAGCAGCCCCAGAGGGGGAAACACCGGGGAGCTGTTTTTT

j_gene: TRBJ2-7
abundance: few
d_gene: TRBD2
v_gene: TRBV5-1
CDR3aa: CASSVLAGGAPYEQYF
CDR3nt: TGCGCCAGCAGCGTGCTAGCGGGAGGGGCCCCCTACGAGCAGTACTTC

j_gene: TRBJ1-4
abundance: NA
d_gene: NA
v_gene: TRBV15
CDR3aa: CATSREEFNEKLFF
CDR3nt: TGTGCCACCAGCAGGGAGGAATTTAATGAAAAACTGTTTTTT

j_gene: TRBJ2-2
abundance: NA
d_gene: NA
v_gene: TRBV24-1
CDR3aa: CATSGTDYTGELFF
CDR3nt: TGTGCCACCAGCGGCACTGACTACACCGGGGAGCTGTTTTTT

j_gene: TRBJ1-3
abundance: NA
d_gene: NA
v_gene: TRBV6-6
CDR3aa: CASSLQGDSGNTIYF
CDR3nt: TGTGCCAGCAGTTTGCAGGGTGACTCTGGAAACACCATATATTTT